This entry features one T cell receptor beta chain sequence. Its antigen is not known. This sample was taken from a study of cytomegalovirus exposure and HLA in healthy donors. Study results and limitations: According to a subsequent analysis, TCR clusters from the first cohort were inclined to appear together in the roughly 110 validation repertoires. Accounts indicate the classifier identified cytomegalovirus status with strong specificity and sensitivity. Most TCR sequences were rare, but some public TCRs occurred in many donors. A few CMV-associated chains were confirmed in vitro to be specific for CMV antigens.

Trimming removed 6 bases at V and 8 bases at J, with 22 bases between. This CDR3 comprises 16 residues. CDR1 and CDR2 from the germline V gene are LGHNA and YSLEER. Only in-frame clones appear in the TCRdb table, and some are missing; sequencing was by immunoSEQ multiplex PCR. The repertoire holds some 170,000 clones, with under 90% as singletons. The rearrangement links TRBV4-3 to TRBJ1-4; TRBD1 might be the D (6 bases). The sequence was collected from a woman younger than 30 in good health and CMV-seropositive. Sample: PBMCs. CDR3 sequence: CASRPIRGTNGEKLFF. The CDR3 nucleotides read TGCGCCAGCAGACCGATAAGGGGGACGAACGGCGAAAAACTGTTTTTT.